The sequence of this T cell receptor (beta chain) was determined in a study of blood T cell repertoires in COVID-19. Per the original methods: Estimates of nucleated cell counts were drawn from the amplification of reference gene primers. Profiled with immunoSEQ multiplex PCR; TCRdb holds only in-frame clones, not every one. That table furnishes V, J and clone size, whereas the DNA furnished D and trimming. The sample consists of roughly 200,000 clones, approximately 85% of them appearing once. The CDR3 has 16 residues. Germline CDR1 SGHTA, CDR2 FQGNSA. Losses at the gene ends were 4 bases for V and 2 bases for J; bases not matched to a gene: 9.

The rearrangement links TRBV7-2 to TRBJ2-3; 7 bases fit TRBD2. The sequence was collected from a man aged 35-49 years who had recovered from COVID-19. Sequencing was carried out using PBMCs or T cells enriched from blood (not recorded which). The CDR3: CASSWGGRGITDTQYF. DNA for the CDR3: TGTGCCAGCAGCTGGGGCGGGAGAGGCATCACAGATACGCAGTATTTT.